These 27 T cell receptor beta chains were sequenced from one sample in a study of T cell responses to AZD1222 COVID-19 vaccine. Repertoires were generated with immunoSEQ multiplex PCR, while TCRdb's copy carries only in-frame clones and drops some. Among 130,000 to 150,000 clones listed, 86% were seen once. The specimen comprised peripheral blood, sampled 28 days after the second AZD1222 dose. These receptors came from an adult who received the AZD1222 COVID-19 vaccine.

The rearrangement joins TRBV5-1 to TRBJ2-3; D call uncertain. Germline-derived CDR1 and CDR2 are SGHRS and YFSETQ. The CDR3 contains 16 residues. V dropped 0 bases and J dropped 1 base, with 12 bases sitting between them. This chain's CDR3 is CASSLDVGSGTDTQYF. CDR3 in DNA: TGCGCCAGCAGCTTGGATGTGGGATCAGGCACAGATACGCAGTATTTT.

This clone appeared a few times. The chain couples TRBV20-1 to TRBJ1-4, with 8 nucleotides matching TRBD1. The CDR3 covers 15 residues. Unmatched junction bases numbered 11, after V lost 3 bases and J lost 8 bases. Germline V lookup: CDR1 DFQATT, CDR2 SNEGSKA (reference sequence). CDR3 in DNA: TGCAGTGCTAGTCTCCCCGGGACAGGCGAAGAAAAACTGTTTTTT. This gives the protein CSASLPGTGEEKLFF.

This clone occurred a few times. The chain links TRBV12-2 to TRBJ2-7. TRBV12-2 is listed as a pseudogene. This CDR3 is built from 14 residues. The CDR3 DNA follows: TGTGCAAGTCGCTTAGCGCCAGGACCTCTCGAGCAGTACTTC. Translation: CASRLAPGPLEQYF.

The V call is TRBV18, the J call TRBJ2-3; a possible D gene is TRBD2 (5 bases). V was pared by 2 bases and J by 0 bases, with 12 bases between. This CDR3 is built from 16 residues. Germline assignment: CDR1 KGHSH and CDR2 LQKENI. The chain's CDR3 is CASSPTRTSSTDTQYF. CDR3 DNA: TGTGCCAGCTCACCAACCAGGACTTCTAGCACAGATACGCAGTATTTT.

The chain recombines TRBV19 with TRBJ2-7; D not certain. The CDR3 has 14 amino acids. CDR1 LNHDA and CDR2 SQIVND come from the germline V gene (reference sequence). Trimming stripped 6 bases from V and 2 bases from J, with 14 bases between. The CDR3 loop reads CASSPLTDTYEQYF. DNA for the CDR3: TGTGCCAGTAGCCCACTCACAGACACCTACGAGCAGTACTTC.

This clone came up a few times. V is TRBV7-9 and J is TRBJ1-6; D is ambiguous. The V gene's germline CDR1 is SEHNR and CDR2 FQNEAQ (reference sequence). There are 12 residues in the CDR3. Between the trimmed V and J ends, which lost 0 bases and 7 bases, there was a span of 1 base. The CDR3 sequence: CASSLANSPLHF. The CDR3 coding sequence is TGTGCCAGCAGCTTAGCGAATTCACCCCTCCACTTT. Based on the CDR3 plus reference TRBV7-9 and TRBJ1-6, the full variable domain is DTGVSQNPRHKITKRGQNVTFRCDPISEHNRLYWYRQTLGQGPEFLTYFQNEAQLEKSRLLSDRFSAERPKGSFSTLEIQRTEQGDSAMYLCASSLANSPLHFGNGTRLTVT.

The chain carries TRBV20-1 and TRBJ2-7; no reliable D call. Trimming shortened V by 3 bases and J by 4 bases, and 10 bases separated the two germline ends. Germline V gene sequence: CDR1 DFQATT, CDR2 SNEGSKA (reference sequence). This CDR3 comprises 12 residues. CDR3 amino acids: CSASMGKYEQYF. Written as DNA, the CDR3 is TGCAGTGCTAGTATGGGAAAATACGAGCAGTACTTC.

The chain carries TRBV14 and TRBJ2-3, with unresolved D. Germline values: CDR1 SGHDN, CDR2 FVKESK. V gave up 2 bases and J gave up 2 bases, with 14 bases separating them. The CDR3 has 16 amino acids. The CDR3 nucleotides are TGTGCCAGCAGCCAATCTTGGGTGGATGTCACAGATACGCAGTATTTT. Protein: CASSQSWVDVTDTQYF.

The V call is TRBV9, the J call TRBJ2-7; the D call may be TRBD1 or TRBD2 (5 bases each). Germline V CDR1 and CDR2: SGDLS, YYNGEE. The germline V and J ends were trimmed by 0 bases and 4 bases, with 11 bases remaining between them. There are 14 residues in the CDR3. The DNA for the CDR3 is TGTGCCAGCAGCGTAGAGGGGAGATATTACGAGCAGTACTTC. Protein: CASSVEGRYYEQYF.

This clone was seen a handful of times. The chain recombines TRBV4-1 with TRBJ1-1, with a tentative D call TRBD1 (5 bases). This CDR3 region has 16 residues. V lost 4 bases and J lost 1, with 16 bases in between. CDR1 and CDR2 (germline): MGHRA, YSYEKL. CDR3 region: CASSLPRGGANTEAFF. Here the CDR3 DNA reads TGCGCCAGCAGCCTCCCCCGGGGGGGAGCGAACACTGAAGCTTTCTTT.

The chain recombines TRBV6-4 with TRBJ1-2; D gene uncertain. This CDR3 is 15 amino acids long. CDR1 and CDR2 from the germline V gene are MRHNA and SNTAGT. Trimming left V 0 bases short and J 11 bases short, with 19 bases between. CDR3 in amino acids: CASSDSFKGKGGYTF. Here the CDR3 DNA reads TGTGCCAGCAGTGACTCCTTTAAGGGCAAAGGAGGGTACACCTTC.

V and J are TRBV4-1 and TRBJ2-7; 9 bases map to TRBD1. Germline V gene data show CDR1 as MGHRA and CDR2 as YSYEKL. The CDR3 is 17 amino acids. J lost 2 bases, V lost 1 base, and 9 bases had no gene match. The CDR3: CASSQGRDRAPAYEQYF. In DNA, the CDR3 is TGCGCCAGCAGCCAAGGCCGGGACAGGGCTCCTGCCTACGAGCAGTACTTC.

J is TRBJ2-5 and V is TRBV19; the match to TRBD2 covers 16 bases. CDR3 length: 16 amino acids. J lost 2 bases, V lost 5 bases, and 2 bases had no gene match. CDR1 is LNHDA, CDR2 SQIVND, per germline (reference sequence). This chain's CDR3 is CASSSGLAGGQETQYF. The CDR3 nucleotides read TGTGCCAGTAGTTCGGGACTAGCGGGAGGGCAAGAGACCCAGTACTTC. The whole variable domain, filled in from reference TRBV19 and TRBJ2-5, reads DGGITQSPKYLFRKEGQNVTLSCEQNLNHDAMYWYRQDPGQGLRLIYYSQIVNDFQKGDIAEGYSVSREKKESFPLTVTSAQKNPTAFYLCASSSGLAGGQETQYFGPGTRLLVL.

This chain joins TRBV5-1 and TRBJ1-4; unclear D gene. The V and J ends lost 0 bases and 5 bases respectively, with 8 bases between them. The CDR3 has 14 amino acids. The germline V gene has CDR1 SGHRS and CDR2 YFSETQ. The CDR3 protein is CASSLERVNEKLFF. CDR3 nucleotides: TGCGCCAGCAGCTTGGAGAGGGTGAATGAAAAACTGTTTTTT.

This rearrangement joins TRBV7-9 to TRBJ2-5, with 7 bases identical to TRBD2. The V segment lost 0 bases and the J segment 5 bases; nucleotides outside the gene matches: 3. The CDR3 is 14 amino acids. Germline lookup yields CDR1 SEHNR and CDR2 FQNEAQ (reference sequence). The CDR3 reads CASSLAGGLETQYF. The CDR3 DNA follows: TGTGCCAGCAGCTTAGCGGGGGGGTTGGAGACCCAGTACTTC.

This clone was recorded a few times. The chain links TRBV29-1 to TRBJ1-2, with unresolved D. CDR3 length equals 10 residues. Germline lookup yields CDR1 SQVTM and CDR2 ANQGSEA. V was pared by 1 base and J by 6 bases, with 3 bases between. CDR3 loop: CSVEGNGYTF. The CDR3 nucleotides are TGCAGCGTTGAAGGAAATGGCTACACCTTC.

The CDR3 sequence is CASSLGTGGEETQYF. The CDR3 DNA sequence: TGTGCCAGCAGCCTCGGGACAGGGGGCGAGGAGACCCAGTACTTC. This chain uses TRBV7-9 with TRBJ2-5, with 12 bases fitting TRBD1. CDR3 length: 15 residues. V lost 5 bases, J lost 5 bases, and 6 bases stayed unmatched. Germline CDR1 and CDR2: SEHNR and FQNEAQ (reference sequence).

The chain couples TRBV28 to TRBJ1-5; TRBD1 aligns across 7 bases. Germline trimming cut 4 bases from V and 4 bases from J; bases unmatched to any gene: 10. The CDR3 runs 16 residues. The germline V gene encodes CDR1 MDHEN and CDR2 SYDVKM. The CDR3 region has the DNA TGTGCCAGCAGTTCCTTCTTCCGGGACAGTAATCAGCCCCAGCATTTT. It codes for CASSSFFRDSNQPQHF.

This clone has only a few counts. The chain carries TRBV19 and TRBJ2-1; no reliable D call. The CDR3 runs to 13 residues. CDR1 and CDR2 (germline): LNHDA, SQIVND (reference sequence). V lost 5 bases, J lost 9 bases, and 14 bases lay in between. The CDR3 DNA sequence: TGTGCCAGTAGTTTTAGGGCTAGTCGTGAGCAGTTCTTC. Its protein product is CASSFRASREQFF.

The gene calls are TRBV11-2 and TRBJ2-3, with a weak D call TRBD2 (6 bases). In germline, CDR1 is SGHAT, CDR2 FQNNGV. CDR3 length equals 14 residues. Trimming took 0 bases from V and 4 from J, leaving 8 bases between them. The CDR3 loop reads CASSLDWGADTQYF. Written as DNA, the CDR3 is TGTGCCAGCAGCTTAGATTGGGGGGCAGATACGCAGTATTTT. The full variable domain, completed using reference TRBV11-2 and TRBJ2-3, is EAGVAQSPRYKIIEKRQSVAFWCNPISGHATLYWYQQILGQGPKLLIQFQNNGVVDDSQLPKDRFSAERLKGVDSTLKIQPAKLEDSAVYLCASSLDWGADTQYFGPGTRLTVL.

This clone was found once. The chain uses TRBV7-9 and TRBJ2-1; 10 nucleotides align to TRBD1. The germline CDR1 and CDR2 sequences are SEHNR and FQNEAQ (reference sequence). CDR3 length: 15 amino acids. V was pared by 4 bases and J by 4 bases, with 4 bases of the junction left unmatched. In nucleotides, the CDR3 is TGTGCCAGCAGCTCCAGGACAGGGGGATACAATGAGCAGTTCTTC. Amino acids: CASSSRTGGYNEQFF.

The chain employs TRBV10-3 and TRBJ1-1; D is unclear. V was pared by 4 bases and J by 5 bases, with 5 bases between. CDR1 is ENHRY, CDR2 SYGVKD, per germline. The CDR3 totals 11 residues. CDR3 amino acids: CAISGLTEAFF. CDR3 nucleotides: TGTGCCATCAGTGGGCTTACTGAAGCTTTCTTT.

Concerning this clone: Other DNA sequences in this specimen translate into the identical CDR3. The CDR3 sequence: CASSYTGRGNSPLHF. The CDR3 DNA sequence: TGTGCCAGCAGTTATACAGGAAGAGGGAATTCACCCCTCCACTTT. This rearrangement joins TRBV6-5 to TRBJ1-6, with D possibly matching TRBD1 (5 bases). In germline, CDR1 is MNHEY, CDR2 SVGAGI. The CDR3 has 15 amino acids. The V end was cut by 3 bases, the J end by 7 bases, with 13 bases between.

V gene TRBV5-1 combines with J gene TRBJ2-3; possible D gene TRBD1, 5 bases. Germline CDR1 is SGHRS and CDR2 is YFSETQ. The CDR3 runs 15 residues. V was trimmed by 0 bases and J by 0 bases, leaving 8 bases between them. Written as DNA, the CDR3 is TGCGCCAGCAGCTTGGTACAGGCTAGCACAGATACGCAGTATTTT. Residues: CASSLVQASTDTQYF.

The chain links TRBV28 to TRBJ1-6; unclear D gene. CDR1 and CDR2 (germline): MDHEN, SYDVKM. V was pared by 6 bases and J by 6 bases, with 9 bases between. This CDR3 contains 13 residues. In DNA form, the CDR3 reads TGTGCCAGCAGACCGGTCGGTAATTCACCCCTCCACTTT. Encoded protein: CASRPVGNSPLHF.

The DNA for the CDR3 is TGTGCCAGCAGCTTAGCCCTTAGCGGGGCGGGAGATACGCAGTATTTT. The encoded protein is CASSLALSGAGDTQYF. This chain uses TRBV7-2 with TRBJ2-3, with 8 positions matching TRBD2. Unmatched junction bases numbered 7, after V lost 0 bases and J lost 5 bases. CDR1 is SGHTA and CDR2 is FQGNSA in the germline V gene. This CDR3 is 16 amino acids long. Variable domain in full (rest from reference TRBV7-2 and TRBJ2-3): GAGVSQSPSNKVTEKGKDVELRCDPISGHTALYWYRQSLGQGLEFLIYFQGNSAPDKSGLPSDRFSAERTGGSVSTLTIQRTQQEDSAVYLCASSLALSGAGDTQYFGPGTRLTVL.

The CDR3 region has the DNA TGCGCCAGCAGCTTTGGACAGGGCGCCCTCACTGAAGCTTTCTTT. Translated, it gives CASSFGQGALTEAFF. The chain employs TRBV5-1 and TRBJ1-1; 8 bases agree with TRBD1. The V segment lost 2 bases and the J segment 4 bases; nucleotides outside the gene matches: 7. This CDR3 region has 15 residues. Germline V gene lookup returns CDR1 SGHRS and CDR2 YFSETQ.